This TCR beta chain originates from a study of OX40 agonist ivuxolimab in advanced cancers. Across the study: Of mixed ages from about 20 to 80 and averaging approximately 60 years, the group was more than 65% male. It was permissible to have had prior anti-PD-1, anti-PD-L1 or anti-CTLA-4 therapy, and under 45% had some.

This CDR3 has 11 amino acids. Germline V CDR1 and CDR2: SNHLY, FYNNEI. The V end was cut by 6 bases, the J end by 8 bases, with 8 bases between. Here immunoSEQ multiplex PCR was the method, and the copy in TCRdb shows in-frame clones only, minus some. The table lists approximately 41,000 clones, around four fifths of them singletons. The source of this sequence is an adult with an advanced solid tumor such as melanoma, head and neck, liver or kidney cancer. J is TRBJ2-1 and V is TRBV2; no clear D. The source material was CD4+ or CD8+ T cells sorted from blood, sampled in a trial of the OX40 agonist ivuxolimab. The CDR3: CASSPDHEQFF. The CDR3 DNA reads as TGTGCCAGCAGCCCCGACCATGAGCAGTTCTTC.